This TCR beta chain was observed in a study of graft-versus-host responses after intestinal transplantation. Germline assignment: CDR1 SGHNT and CDR2 YENEEA. Trimming cost V 4 bases and J 0 bases; bases outside gene matches: 8. The CDR3 consists of 16 residues. Only a few counts were recorded for this clone. TCRdb keeps only in-frame clones here, not all; method: immunoSEQ multiplex PCR. This sample carries about 25,000 clones, 80% to 95% of them seen once, and the ten largest clones take approximately 0.5%. The V and J genes are TRBV11-3 and TRBJ2-7; 8 bases match TRBD1. Sequencing was performed on PBMCs, taken 18 days after transplant. This sequence was found in a human patient who received an intestinal transplant, so some T cells may come from the graft donor. CDR3: CASSSPQGASSYEQYF. CDR3 coding DNA: TGTGCCAGCAGCTCCCCTCAGGGGGCGAGCTCCTACGAGCAGTACTTC.